This T cell receptor (beta chain) was found in a study of blood T cell repertoires in COVID-19 (dated by TCRdb to about 2020). Regarding the research as a whole: Samples from collaborators originated in the United States, Italy and Spain and spanned both the acute and convalescent phases of COVID-19. The dataset comprised deeply sampled blood TCRbeta repertoires from subjects exposed to, actively infected with, or recovered from COVID-19. A de-identified subject ID, COVID-19 status, age in years and sex were almost always included in the sample metadata. The prospective study material was composed of cDNA or gDNA derived from T cells, B-cell-depleted T cells, or PBMCs. A freely available public database, intended as a resource for researchers studying the immune response to SARS-CoV-2, is where the repertoires were released. Where HLA class I and class II types were available, the types were taken from metadata supplied by the sample provider, not from assay-based typing. The samples were drawn from two sources: the first 160 participants of the ongoing ImmuneRACE study, and 1,000 to 1,500 subjects contributed by 6 global collaborators. The research as a whole found: How much clinical and demographic metadata was included differed by source and by participant, and the metadata was provided uncurated.

From a lookup of the germline V gene, CDR1 and CDR2 are SNHLY and FYNNEI. Measured from the cysteine to the phenylalanine, the CDR3 is 15 residues long. Only the CDR3 DNA is retained, 45 bases long and in frame from the first base. The germline V and J ends show losses of 7 bases and 4 bases respectively, and no gene match explains 12 bases of the junction. The collaborating institutions used their own protocols to collect whole blood in K2EDTA tubes. For TCRbeta analysis, collaborator samples were shipped as frozen whole blood, as isolated PBMCs, or as DNA extracted from either sample type. TCRbeta CDR3 regions were amplified from genomic DNA by means of the immunoSEQ Assay, a bias-controlled multiplex PCR. Processing in the source paper ran as follows. The number of nucleated cells in each sample was estimated from the amplification of reference gene primers within the assay. Sequence reads were collapsed and filtered to measure the absolute abundance of every unique TCRbeta CDR3 rearrangement. For each sample, productive Simpson clonality was calculated as the square root of Simpson's diversity index across productive rearrangements. TCRdb took over this immuneACCESS table, retaining in-frame rearrangements with V and J assigned. Such tables are incomplete; in checked studies, under half of the missing clones stem from an unresolved V gene, and the remainder is unexplained. V and J calls and clone size come straight from that table; D and trimming were deduced from the DNA. A total of 180,000 or so clones appear in this sample, over 75% of them only once. The biggest ten clones account for approximately 2.7% of the sample.

For this clone: Its specific antigen is unknown. No base-level quality is on record; no much larger clone is a single base apart.

Sequences were obtained from peripheral blood. In this chain, TRBV2 is recombined with TRBJ1-2, with 7 bases in between that match TRBD1. The origin of this receptor is a man between 40 and 49 years old with active or convalescent COVID-19. CDR3 reads: CASKRIQGDVYGYTF. The DNA sequence reads TGTGCCAGCAAAAGGATTCAGGGGGATGTCTATGGCTACACCTTC.